The present T cell receptor (beta chain) was sequenced within a study of cytomegalovirus exposure and HLA in healthy donors. The CDR3 spans 13 residues. V lost 1 base and J 4 bases, leaving 6 bases between the germline ends. The germline V gene encodes CDR1 SEHNR and CDR2 FQNEAQ (reference sequence). A multiplex PCR was run with 60 Vbeta primers and 13 Jbeta primers. The table came from immunoSEQ multiplex PCR; TCRdb's copy has only in-frame clones and leaves some out. The data hold under 50,000 clones, with 87% observed a single time. The sequenced sample consisted of PBMCs. The sequence derives from a middle-aged woman in good health and CMV-seropositive. The chain links TRBV7-9 to TRBJ2-3; D possibly corresponds to TRBD2 (6 bases). CDR3 sequence reads: CASSLGGADTQYF. CDR3 nucleotides: TGTGCCAGCAGCTTAGGGGGGGCAGATACGCAGTATTTT.